Given below is one TCR beta chain in context. Deletions cut 1 base from V and 5 bases from J, with 6 bases between. This CDR3 has 13 amino acids. CDR1 is SGHAT and CDR2 is FQDESV in the germline V gene (reference sequence). Profiled with immunoSEQ multiplex PCR; TCRdb holds only in-frame clones, not every one. Here the sample spans roughly 200,000 clones, 70% to 90% being singletons. The data originate from a study of blood T cell repertoires in COVID-19. Study information: Sample material is recorded as cDNA or gDNA derived from T cells, B-cell-depleted T cells, or PBMCs.

Seattle patient enrollment occurred during active infection, with longitudinal follow-up thereafter. The material sequenced was peripheral blood. This chain connects TRBV11-1 to TRBJ2-4; D is undetermined. This TCR was sampled from a man between 50 and 59 years old with COVID-19, enrolled during active disease. CDR3 sequence: CASSLVLQNIQYF. DNA for the CDR3: TGTGCCAGCAGCTTAGTTCTCCAAAACATTCAGTACTTC.